This TCR beta chain derives from a study of shared clonotypes between healthy human individuals. Free of recent acute infections or vaccinations, the donors were healthy HIV-negative adults. All participating donors were Caucasian adults from Nashville, Tennessee. Study observations and caveats: The rarefaction results pointed to incomplete sorted-subset sequencing despite large depth. Sequencing depth was expected to influence donor clonotype sharing.

Repertoires were generated with immunoSEQ multiplex PCR, while TCRdb's copy carries only in-frame clones and drops some. Seen here are approximately 500,000 clones, about 96% observed once, and the top ten hold about 0.064%. Note on this clone: Antigen unknown. The germline gene is not matched at one end of the junction; a read error may be the cause.

In germline, CDR1 is MNHEY, CDR2 SMNVEV (reference sequence). This CDR3 has 14 amino acids. The receptor comes from a woman aged 25 to 39 in good health. The material sequenced was naive CD4+ T cells sorted from blood. As to subset: CD45RA+ positively selected. The genes are TRBV27 and TRBJ1-1; the D gene is possibly TRBD1 (6 bases). Written as DNA, the CDR3 is TGTGCCAACAGTTTATCTCCAGGGGACACTGAAGCTTTCTTT. It is translated as CANSLSPGDTEAFF.